The 15 T cell receptor beta chains listed next were all sequenced from one sample in a study of cytomegalovirus exposure and HLA in healthy donors. Both 60 Vbeta primers and 13 Jbeta primers went into the PCR. Method: immunoSEQ multiplex PCR; TCRdb's copy keeps in-frame clones and lacks some. The data hold under 150,000 clones, with about 79% observed a single time. Specimen: PBMCs. These receptor sequences come from a woman aged 18-30 years in good health and CMV-seronegative.

The J gene is TRBJ2-7, the V gene TRBV11-2; 9 bases align to TRBD2. V shed 5 bases and J 0 bases; nucleotides not matched to a gene: 5. This CDR3 is built from 15 residues. CDR1 and CDR2 from the germline V gene are SGHAT and FQNNGV. DNA of the CDR3: TGTGCCAGCAGCCGTCGGCGGGAGGGCTCCTACGAGCAGTACGTC. Amino acid sequence: CASSRRREGSYEQYV.

The J gene is TRBJ1-4, the V gene TRBV6-1, with 10 nucleotides matching TRBD1. The CDR3 consists of 15 residues. The V segment lost 7 bases and the J segment 4 bases; nucleotides outside the gene matches: 6. Germline V gives CDR1 MNHNS, CDR2 SASEGT. CDR3 loop: CASTWDRGFNEKLFF. The CDR3 DNA reads as TGTGCCAGCACCTGGGACAGGGGTTTTAATGAAAAACTGTTTTTT.

The J gene is TRBJ2-1, the V gene TRBV29-1; a weak D match, TRBD2 (5 bases). V lost 3 bases to trimming and J lost 6 bases, with 12 bases between them. This CDR3 region has 13 residues. Germline-derived CDR1 and CDR2 are SQVTM and ANQGSEA. In nucleotides, the CDR3 is TGCAGCGTTGAGGGAGTTTATGGCAATGAGCAGTTCTTC. As protein: CSVEGVYGNEQFF.

The chain joins TRBV28 to TRBJ2-3, with a possible D match to TRBD1 (6 bases). Trimming took 3 bases from V and 1 from J, leaving 11 bases between them. Germline V gene data show CDR1 as MDHEN and CDR2 as SYDVKM. This CDR3 has 15 residues. CDR3 in DNA: TGTGCCAGCAGTTTCCTCCGACAGGGCACAGATACGCAGTATTTT. It yields the protein CASSFLRQGTDTQYF. The variable domain in full, completed from reference TRBV28 and TRBJ2-3, reads DVKVTQSSRYLVKRTGEKVFLECVQDMDHENMFWYRQDPGLGLRLIYFSYDVKMKEKGDIPEGYSVSREKKERFSLILESASTNQTSMYLCASSFLRQGTDTQYFGPGTRLTVL.

This chain uses TRBV4-1 with TRBJ2-1, with TRBD2 matching 8 bases. The CDR3 has 17 amino acids. Germline trimming cut 2 bases from V and 10 bases from J; bases unmatched to any gene: 16. In germline, CDR1 is MGHRA, CDR2 YSYEKL. Here the CDR3 DNA reads TGCGCCAGCAGCCAAACAATAGCGGGGTCTTCATTCTGGGAGCAGTTCTTC. Protein product: CASSQTIAGSSFWEQFF.

This clone was recorded only once. The chain uses TRBV5-4 and TRBJ1-1, with a tentative D call TRBD1 (6 bases). V was pared by 0 bases and J by 5 bases, with 14 bases between. The CDR3 runs to 15 residues. CDR1 is SGHNT and CDR2 is YYREEE in the germline V gene (reference sequence). The CDR3 sequence: CASSLEAGEGTEAFF. For the CDR3, the DNA is TGTGCCAGCAGCTTGGAGGCAGGGGAGGGGACTGAAGCTTTCTTT.

V is TRBV18 and J is TRBJ2-1; 7 positions agree with TRBD1. The CDR3 totals 16 residues. V lost 3 bases and J lost 2; bases outside the gene matches: 7. Germline V CDR1 and CDR2: KGHSH, LQKENI. The CDR3 DNA reads as TGTGCCAGCTCACCCACCGGACAGGTCACCTACAATGAGCAGTTCTTC. Protein product: CASSPTGQVTYNEQFF.

This sequence joins TRBV5-6 and TRBJ1-2; TRBD1 is a possible D gene (6 bases). The V end lost 1 base, the J end lost 8 bases, and 12 bases lay between the germline ends. The germline V gene encodes CDR1 SGHDT and CDR2 YYEEEE. The CDR3 contains 13 residues. CDR3 protein: CASSLTGSEGYTF. The CDR3 nucleotides read TGTGCCAGCAGCTTGACAGGGTCGGAAGGCTACACCTTC.

This clone has a single count. The genes are TRBV4-1 and TRBJ2-1, with 8 bases fitting TRBD2. The germline V gene has CDR1 MGHRA and CDR2 YSYEKL. V was pared by 2 bases and J by 10 bases, with 7 bases of the junction left unmatched. The CDR3 consists of 14 residues. DNA for the CDR3: TGCGCCAGCAGCCAATCACTAGCGGAAGGAGAGCAGTTCTTC. Protein sequence: CASSQSLAEGEQFF.

The CDR3 bases are TGTGCCAGCACCTCGACTAGGGATGAGCAGTTCTTC. Translating it yields CASTSTRDEQFF. This rearrangement joins TRBV28 to TRBJ2-1; D possibly corresponds to TRBD2 (6 bases). The CDR3 is 12 residues long. Trimming took off 7 bases at V and 8 bases at J, with 12 bases between the two ends. Germline CDR1 and CDR2: MDHEN and SYDVKM.

This chain links TRBV7-9 with TRBJ1-2, with D maybe TRBD1 (5 bases). The CDR3 consists of 14 residues. Per the germline V gene, CDR1 is SEHNR and CDR2 is FQNEAQ (reference sequence). V was shortened by 1 base and J by 5 bases, with 11 bases between the two germline ends. CDR3 amino acids: CASSLGGGAYGYTF. The CDR3 DNA sequence: TGTGCCAGCAGCTTAGGCGGTGGGGCTTATGGCTACACCTTC. The entire variable domain, with the rest obtained from reference TRBV7-9 and TRBJ1-2, is as follows: DTGVSQNPRHKITKRGQNVTFRCDPISEHNRLYWYRQTLGQGPEFLTYFQNEAQLEKSRLLSDRFSAERPKGSFSTLEIQRTEQGDSAMYLCASSLGGGAYGYTFGSGTRLTVV.

V usage is TRBV6-6 and J usage is TRBJ2-3, with D perhaps TRBD1 (6 bases). CDR1 and CDR2 from the germline V gene are MNHNY and SVGAGI (reference sequence). Trimming removed 4 bases from V and 2 bases from J, with 10 bases in between. The CDR3 extends over 14 amino acids. CDR3 DNA: TGTGCCAGCAGTTCAACAGGGTTCACAGATACGCAGTATTTT. The encoded protein is CASSSTGFTDTQYF.

V gene TRBV5-1 combines with J gene TRBJ2-7, with TRBD1 as a possible D gene (7 bases). The CDR3 is 14 amino acids. CDR1 and CDR2 from the germline V gene are SGHRS and YFSETQ. V was shortened by 4 bases and J by 6 bases, with 17 bases between the two germline ends. The CDR3 here is CASSPLRQGGEQYF. As DNA, the CDR3 is TGCGCCAGCAGCCCACTCCGACAGGGAGGCGAGCAGTACTTC. Combining the CDR3 with reference TRBV5-1 and TRBJ2-7 gives the whole variable domain KAGVTQTPRYLIKTRGQQVTLSCSPISGHRSVSWYQQTPGQGLQFLFEYFSETQRNKGNFPGRFSGRQFSNSRSEMNVSTLELGDSALYLCASSPLRQGGEQYFGPGTRLTVT.

The gene calls are TRBV9 and TRBJ2-1; 8 nucleotides agree with TRBD2. The length of the CDR3 is 16 residues. Germline trimming cut 0 bases from V and 12 bases from J; bases unmatched to any gene: 14. Germline V CDR1 and CDR2: SGDLS, YYNGEE. CDR3 region: CASSVGVAGGTIGQFF. The CDR3 DNA follows: TGTGCCAGCAGCGTAGGGGTTGCGGGGGGTACTATTGGGCAGTTCTTC.

In its sample, this clone ranks as medium-sized (0.01 to 0.1%). The chain couples TRBV6-4 to TRBJ2-1; 11 bases line up with TRBD2. After removal of 0 bases from V and 6 bases from J, the junction contained 1 base not matched to a gene. Per the germline V gene, CDR1 is MRHNA and CDR2 is SNTAGT. The CDR3 is 15 residues long. The chain's CDR3 is CASSDSSGGANEQFF. Here the CDR3 DNA reads TGTGCCAGCAGTGACTCTAGCGGGGGGGCCAATGAGCAGTTCTTC.